This T cell receptor (beta chain) comes out of a study of T-cell memory formation after mild COVID-19. Study information: Largely donor-specific TCR clusters were found.

Findings and limits, study-wide: Contracting clones localized mainly to CM and EM when CD4+ and mainly to EMRA when CD8+.

This clonotype was detected a few times. Its specificity is not known. V dropped 0 bases and J dropped 0 bases, with 14 bases sitting between them. Germline V gene lookup returns CDR1 LGHNA and CDR2 YSLEER. The length of the CDR3 is 18 residues. TCRdb itself ran the 5' RACE reads through MiXCR, one entry per CDR3 protein. The table lists under 300,000 distinct CDR3 sequences, approximately 9% of them singletons, with 20% to 25% in the top ten. The genes are TRBV4-3 and TRBJ1-4; D not resolved. The receptor was isolated from a man between 18 and 35 years old who had mild COVID-19 (a few samples of this study predate the infection). Cell type and time point are not known. Sequencing was performed on PBMCs or a T cell subset sorted from them (not recorded which). The CDR3 DNA follows: TGCGCCAGCAGCCAAGAGACGGCCTCTACAGCAACTAATGAAAAACTGTTTTTT. Its protein product is CASSQETASTATNEKLFF.